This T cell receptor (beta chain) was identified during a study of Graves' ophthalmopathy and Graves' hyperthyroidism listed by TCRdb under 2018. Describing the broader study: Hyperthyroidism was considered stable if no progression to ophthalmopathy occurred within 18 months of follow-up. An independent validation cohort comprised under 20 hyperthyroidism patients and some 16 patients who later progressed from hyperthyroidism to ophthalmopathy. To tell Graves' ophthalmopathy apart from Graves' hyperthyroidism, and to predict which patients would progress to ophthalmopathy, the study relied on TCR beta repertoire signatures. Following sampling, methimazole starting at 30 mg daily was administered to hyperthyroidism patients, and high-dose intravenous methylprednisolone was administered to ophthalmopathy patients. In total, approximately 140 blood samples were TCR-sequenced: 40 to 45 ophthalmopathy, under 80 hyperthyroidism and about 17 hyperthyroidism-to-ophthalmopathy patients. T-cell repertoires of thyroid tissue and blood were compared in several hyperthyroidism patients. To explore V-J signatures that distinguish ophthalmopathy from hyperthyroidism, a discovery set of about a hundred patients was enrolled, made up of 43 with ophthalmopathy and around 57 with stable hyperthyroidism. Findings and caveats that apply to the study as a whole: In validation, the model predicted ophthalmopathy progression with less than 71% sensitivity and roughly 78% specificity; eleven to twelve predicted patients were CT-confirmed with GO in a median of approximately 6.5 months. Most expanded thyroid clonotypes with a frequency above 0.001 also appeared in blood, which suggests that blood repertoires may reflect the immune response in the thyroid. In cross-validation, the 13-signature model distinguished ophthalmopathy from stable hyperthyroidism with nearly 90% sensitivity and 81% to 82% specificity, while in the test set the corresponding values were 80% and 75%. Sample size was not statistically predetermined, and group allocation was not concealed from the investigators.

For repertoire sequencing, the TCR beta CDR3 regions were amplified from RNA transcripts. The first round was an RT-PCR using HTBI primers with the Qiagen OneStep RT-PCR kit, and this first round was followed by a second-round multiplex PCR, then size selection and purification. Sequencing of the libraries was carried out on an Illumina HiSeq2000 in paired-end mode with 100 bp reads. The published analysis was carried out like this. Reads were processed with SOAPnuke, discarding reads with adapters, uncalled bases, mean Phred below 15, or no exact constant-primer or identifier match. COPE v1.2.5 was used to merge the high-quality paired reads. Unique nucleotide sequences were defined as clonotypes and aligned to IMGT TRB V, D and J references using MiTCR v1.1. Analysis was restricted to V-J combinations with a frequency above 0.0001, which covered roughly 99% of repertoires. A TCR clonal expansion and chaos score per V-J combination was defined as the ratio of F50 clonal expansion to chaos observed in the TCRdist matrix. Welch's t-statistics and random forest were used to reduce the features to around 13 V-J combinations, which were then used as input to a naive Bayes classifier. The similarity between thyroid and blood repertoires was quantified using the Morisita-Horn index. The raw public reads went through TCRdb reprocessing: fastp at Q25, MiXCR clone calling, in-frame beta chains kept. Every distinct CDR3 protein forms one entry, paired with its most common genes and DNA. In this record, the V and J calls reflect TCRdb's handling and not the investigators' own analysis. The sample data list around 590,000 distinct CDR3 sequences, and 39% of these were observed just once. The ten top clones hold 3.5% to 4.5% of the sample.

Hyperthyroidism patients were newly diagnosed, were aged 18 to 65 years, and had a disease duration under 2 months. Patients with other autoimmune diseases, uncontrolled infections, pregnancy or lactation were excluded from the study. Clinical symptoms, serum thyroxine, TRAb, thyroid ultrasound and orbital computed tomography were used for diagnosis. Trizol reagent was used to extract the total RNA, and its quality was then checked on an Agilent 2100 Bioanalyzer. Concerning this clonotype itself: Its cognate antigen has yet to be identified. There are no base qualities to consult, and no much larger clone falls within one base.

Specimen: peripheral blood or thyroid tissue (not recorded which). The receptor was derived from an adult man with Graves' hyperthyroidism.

For the CDR3, the sequence is CATGDVGEQFF. Here is the DNA: TGTGCCACGGGGGATGTTGGCGAGCAGTTCTTC. Rearrangement joined TRBV10-3 to TRBJ2-7; D gene: possibly TRBD2, on 6 matching bases. TRBJ2-1 matches the DNA end more closely, so the J call is doubtful. The germline V gene gives CDR1 as ENHRY and CDR2 as SYGVKD. The CDR3, from cysteine to phenylalanine, totals 11 residues. The sequence is cut down to CDR3 DNA, 33 bases in frame from base 1.